These 21 T cell receptor beta chains originate from one sample sequenced in a study of OX40 agonist ivuxolimab in advanced cancers. Some clones are missing from TCRdb's copy, which holds only in-frame ones; the method was immunoSEQ multiplex PCR. The sample holds 39,000 or so clones; 89% are singletons and the top ten take 0.58%. The sample in question was CD4+ or CD8+ T cells sorted from blood, obtained in a trial of the OX40 agonist ivuxolimab. These receptors were collected from an adult with an advanced solid tumor such as melanoma, head and neck, liver or kidney cancer.

The CDR3 protein is CASSTTGSYEQYF. For the CDR3, the DNA is TGTGCCAGCAGCACGACAGGGTCGTACGAGCAGTACTTC. The V gene is TRBV28, the J gene TRBJ2-7; 7 bases line up with TRBD1. Per germline, CDR1 MDHEN and CDR2 SYDVKM. Trimming cost V 6 bases and J 4 bases; bases outside gene matches: 6. The CDR3 is made up of 13 amino acids.

The chain links TRBV20-1 to TRBJ1-3; D gene unclear. Germline V lookup: CDR1 DFQATT, CDR2 SNEGSKA (reference sequence). This CDR3 has 11 amino acids. V was clipped by 1 base and J by 6 bases, with 4 bases between them. The CDR3 here is CSARVTNTIYF. The CDR3, as DNA: TGCAGTGCTAGAGTTACAAACACCATATATTTT.

The chain employs TRBV29-1 and TRBJ1-1, with 7 bases fitting TRBD1. The CDR3 sequence is 15 residues long. Per germline, CDR1 SQVTM and CDR2 ANQGSEA. After removal of 4 bases from V and 1 base from J, the junction contained 9 bases not matched to a gene. In DNA form, the CDR3 reads TGCAGCGTTGGAGGGACAGTGGGGTGGAACACTGAAGCTTTCTTT. Its protein is CSVGGTVGWNTEAFF. Variable domain in full (rest from reference TRBV29-1 and TRBJ1-1): SAVISQKPSRDICQRGTSLTIQCQVDSQVTMMFWYRQQPGQSLTLIATANQGSEATYESGFVIDKFPISRPNLTFSTLTVSNMSPEDSSIYLCSVGGTVGWNTEAFFGQGTRLTVV.

The chain carries TRBV4-1 and TRBJ2-1, with 9 nucleotides matching TRBD1. CDR3 length: 17 amino acids. The germline V gene encodes CDR1 MGHRA and CDR2 YSYEKL. After removal of 5 bases from V and 8 bases from J, the junction contained 16 bases not matched to a gene. The CDR3 region is CASSTPPRDRVRDEQFF. In nucleotides, the CDR3 is TGCGCCAGCAGCACCCCCCCCCGGGACAGGGTTCGCGATGAGCAGTTCTTC.

V gene TRBV5-1 combines with J gene TRBJ2-2; D ambiguous. The CDR3 is 13 amino acids. In germline, CDR1 is SGHRS, CDR2 YFSETQ. The V end lost 0 bases, the J end lost 3 bases, and 3 bases lay between the germline ends. The chain's CDR3 is CASSLADTGELFF. CDR3 bases: TGCGCCAGCAGCTTGGCGGACACCGGGGAGCTGTTTTTT.

This chain joins TRBV7-9 and TRBJ2-3; D might be TRBD2 (6 bases). CDR1 is SEHNR and CDR2 is FQNEAQ in the germline V gene (reference sequence). CDR3 length equals 18 residues. V lost 0 bases to trimming and J lost 1 base, with 17 bases between them. The CDR3 bases are TGTGCCAGCAGCTTAGCCGGGCTAGCGAGGATACGCACAGATACGCAGTATTTT. It specifies CASSLAGLARIRTDTQYF. Filled out from reference TRBV7-9 and TRBJ2-3, the complete variable domain reads DTGVSQNPRHKITKRGQNVTFRCDPISEHNRLYWYRQTLGQGPEFLTYFQNEAQLEKSRLLSDRFSAERPKGSFSTLEIQRTEQGDSAMYLCASSLAGLARIRTDTQYFGPGTRLTVL.

The V gene is TRBV5-4, the J gene TRBJ2-3, with D perhaps being TRBD1 or TRBD2 (5 bases each). Trimming pared 0 bases from V and 6 bases from J, leaving 17 bases between. The CDR3 covers 16 residues. Germline assignment: CDR1 SGHNT and CDR2 YYREEE (reference sequence). CDR3 nucleotide sequence: TGTGCCAGCAGCTTGGATTTCCAGGGTAGCGTGGATACGCAGTATTTT. Amino acids: CASSLDFQGSVDTQYF.

The chain employs TRBV28 and TRBJ2-2; 9 bases agree with TRBD1. Trimming removed 6 bases from V and 2 bases from J; junction bases left unmatched: 7. This CDR3 has 16 amino acids. CDR1 is MDHEN, CDR2 SYDVKM, per germline. CDR3 nucleotides: TGTGCCAGCAGGAATTCGGACAGGGGAAACACCGGGGAGCTGTTTTTT. Translation: CASRNSDRGNTGELFF.

The chain combines TRBV4-2 with TRBJ2-3; the D gene could be TRBD1 or TRBD2 (5 bases each). The CDR3 has 14 residues. V shed 2 bases and J shed 2 bases, with 8 bases lying between them. Per the germline V gene, CDR1 is LGHNA and CDR2 is YNFKEQ. The CDR3 loop reads CASSQTGLTDTQYF. CDR3 coding DNA: TGTGCCAGCAGCCAAACGGGGCTCACAGATACGCAGTATTTT.

The chain joins TRBV27 to TRBJ2-1; 14 bases fit TRBD2. V lost 2 bases and J lost 1; bases outside the gene matches: 7. From germline, CDR1 is MNHEY and CDR2 SMNVEV (reference sequence). The CDR3 has 19 amino acids. CDR3 nucleotide sequence: TGTGCCAGCAGTTTACGGGGGACTAGCGGGGGCTTATCCTACAATGAGCAGTTCTTC. This gives the protein CASSLRGTSGGLSYNEQFF.

As DNA, the CDR3 is TGTGCCTGGACCTCCGATGGAGGTTCACCCCTCCACTTT. Translated: CAWTSDGGSPLHF. V is TRBV30 and J is TRBJ1-6; D is uncertain. V dropped 4 bases and J dropped 9 bases, with 13 bases sitting between them. The CDR3 sequence is 13 residues long. Per germline, CDR1 GTSNPN and CDR2 SVGIG (reference sequence).

The V gene is TRBV5-1, the J gene TRBJ1-4, with 7 nucleotides matching TRBD1. Germline lookup yields CDR1 SGHRS and CDR2 YFSETQ. The CDR3 loop spans 14 amino acids. Trimming at V came to 3 bases and at J to 10 bases, leaving 9 bases not matched to a gene. CDR3 sequence reads: CASSYTGDITKLFF. The DNA of the CDR3 is TGCGCCAGCAGCTATACAGGGGACATTACAAAACTGTTTTTT.

CDR3 sequence reads: CASSLWRRSMNTEAFF. The DNA of the CDR3 is TGTGCCAGCAGCTTATGGCGCAGGAGTATGAACACTGAAGCTTTCTTT. V and J are TRBV5-4 and TRBJ1-1; D gene uncertain. Germline V gene sequence: CDR1 SGHNT, CDR2 YYREEE (reference sequence). This CDR3 spans 16 amino acids. Trimming took 2 bases from V and 0 from J, leaving 14 bases between them.

The chain carries TRBV7-6 and TRBJ2-3; D perhaps matches TRBD2 (7 bases). Germline CDR1 and CDR2: SGHVS and FNYEAQ. CDR3 length: 17 amino acids. Trimming left V 0 bases short and J 6 bases short, with 19 bases between. The DNA of the CDR3 is TGTGCCAGCAGCTTAGCGAACGGGGGGCCCCTCGGGGATACGCAGTATTTT. This translates into CASSLANGGPLGDTQYF.

The CDR3 sequence is CASSFGQAQPQHF. The CDR3 DNA reads TGCGCCAGCAGCTTTGGGCAGGCCCAGCCCCAGCATTTT. This chain links TRBV5-1 with TRBJ1-5, with D hard to call. V was pared by 2 bases and J by 7 bases, with 10 bases between. Germline CDR1 SGHRS, CDR2 YFSETQ. The CDR3 is 13 amino acids.

The V gene is TRBV30, the J gene TRBJ2-1; a weak D match, TRBD2 (6 bases). This CDR3 spans 15 amino acids. Trimming shortened V by 5 bases and J by 3 bases, and 17 bases separated the two germline ends. Looked up from germline, CDR1 is GTSNPN and CDR2 is SVGIG (reference sequence). CDR3 in amino acids: CAWGGSVGHYNEQFF. DNA of the CDR3: TGTGCCTGGGGGGGGAGTGTGGGCCACTACAATGAGCAGTTCTTC.

DNA of the CDR3: TGTGCCAGCAGCCCTGCGGGACAGGGGGACAATCAGCCCCAGCATTTT. This gives the protein CASSPAGQGDNQPQHF. The rearrangement uses TRBV16 and TRBJ1-5, with 11 bases that match TRBD1. J was trimmed by 3 bases and V by 4 bases; bases with no gene match: 5. This CDR3 has 16 amino acids. Germline lookup yields CDR1 KGHSY and CDR2 FQNENV.

The V and J genes are TRBV4-2 and TRBJ1-2; 8 bases align to TRBD1. The length of the CDR3 is 15 residues. Trimming removed 2 bases from V and 7 bases from J; junction bases left unmatched: 9. Germline loops: CDR1 LGHNA, CDR2 YNFKEQ. Written as DNA, the CDR3 is TGTGCCAGCAGCCAACCAGATAGGACAGGGATTGGCTACACCTTC. It specifies CASSQPDRTGIGYTF.

The chain employs TRBV9 and TRBJ1-1, with D possibly TRBD1 on 5 matching bases. Trimming took off 0 bases at V and 4 bases at J, with 10 bases between the two ends. The germline CDR1 and CDR2 sequences are SGDLS and YYNGEE. The CDR3 contains 14 residues. The CDR3 nucleotides read TGTGCCAGCAGCGTAGGGGGGGGAGGCACTGAAGCTTTCTTT. This gives the protein CASSVGGGGTEAFF.

The genes are TRBV5-5 and TRBJ2-2; a possible D gene is TRBD2 (6 bases). Trimming cost V 4 bases and J 5 bases, with 15 bases left between them. Germline V gene sequence: CDR1 SGHKS, CDR2 YYEKEE (reference sequence). CDR3 size: 15 residues. The CDR3 sequence: CASSGPPGVTGELFF. Here the CDR3 DNA reads TGTGCCAGCAGCGGACCCCCGGGGGTAACCGGGGAGCTGTTTTTT.

The CDR3 DNA sequence: TGCAGCGTTGAACGGGGTGGGACTGAAGCTTTCTTT. As protein: CSVERGGTEAFF. The J gene is TRBJ1-1, the V gene TRBV29-1; no clear D. The CDR3 spans 12 residues. With 2 bases removed from V and 5 bases from J, the gap between germline ends came to 9 bases. Germline CDR1 reads SQVTM; CDR2 reads ANQGSEA.